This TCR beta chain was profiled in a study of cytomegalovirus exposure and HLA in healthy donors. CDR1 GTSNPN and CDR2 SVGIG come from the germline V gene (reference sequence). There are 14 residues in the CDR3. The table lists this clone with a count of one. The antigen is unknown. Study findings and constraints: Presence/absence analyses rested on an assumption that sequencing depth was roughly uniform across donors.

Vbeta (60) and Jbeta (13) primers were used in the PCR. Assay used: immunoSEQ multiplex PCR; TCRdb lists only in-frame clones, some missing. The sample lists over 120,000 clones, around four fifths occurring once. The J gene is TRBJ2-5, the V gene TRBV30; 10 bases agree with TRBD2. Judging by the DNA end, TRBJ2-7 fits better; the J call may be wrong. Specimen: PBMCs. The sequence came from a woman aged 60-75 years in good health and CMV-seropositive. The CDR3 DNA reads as TGTGCCTGGAGTGTAGCGGGAGGGCCCTACGAGCAGTACTTC. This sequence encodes CAWSVAGGPYEQYF.